This T cell receptor (beta chain) was recovered during a study of blood T cell repertoires in COVID-19. Across the study: From the United States, Italy and Spain came samples of acute and convalescent COVID-19. T cells, B-cell-depleted T cells, or PBMCs supplied cDNA or gDNA.

The germline V gene has CDR1 SGHVS and CDR2 FQNEAQ. The ends were cut back, 2 bases at V and 0 bases at J, with 14 bases in the middle. The CDR3 runs 17 residues. How the authors handled the data: Scientists estimated how many nucleated cells there were by amplifying reference gene primers. The repertoire was sequenced with immunoSEQ multiplex PCR; TCRdb's copy has only in-frame clones and lacks some. Clone size and V and J calls were adopted from that table, with D and trimming inferred from the DNA. This table has some 250,000 clones, about nine tenths appearing once. The receptor's source is a man aged 55-75 years who had recovered from COVID-19. The V call is TRBV7-8, the J call TRBJ1-3, with TRBD1 as a possible D gene (6 bases). Material for sequencing was peripheral blood. CDR3 bases: TGTGCCAGCAGCTTAAGAATTGGCAGGGGCTCTGGAAACACCATATATTTT. Its translation is CASSLRIGRGSGNTIYF.